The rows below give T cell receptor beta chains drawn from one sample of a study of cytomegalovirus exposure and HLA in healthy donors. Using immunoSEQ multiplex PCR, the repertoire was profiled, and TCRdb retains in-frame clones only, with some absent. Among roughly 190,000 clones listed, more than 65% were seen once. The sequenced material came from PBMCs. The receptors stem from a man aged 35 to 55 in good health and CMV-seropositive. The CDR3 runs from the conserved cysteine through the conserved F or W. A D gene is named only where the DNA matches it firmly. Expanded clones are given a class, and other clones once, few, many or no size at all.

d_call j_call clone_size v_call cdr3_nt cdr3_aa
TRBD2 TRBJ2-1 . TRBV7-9 TGTGCCAGCACGCTTAGCGGGACGATCCTGGCCCATGAGCAGTTCTTC CASTLSGTILAHEQFF
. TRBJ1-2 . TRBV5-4 TGTGCCAGCAGCCAACGCGGGGGGATTAACTATGGCTACACCTTC CASSQRGGINYGYTF
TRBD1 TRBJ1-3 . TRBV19 TGTGCCAGTAGTGCCACAGGGGAACCTGGAAACACCATATATTTT CASSATGEPGNTIYF
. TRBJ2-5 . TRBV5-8 TGTGCCAGCAGCTTCTTGAAGCCGGAGACCCAGTACTTC CASSFLKPETQYF
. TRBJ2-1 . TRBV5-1 TGCGCCAGCAGCTTGGTAACGAGCGGTAACAATGAGCAGTTCTTC CASSLVTSGNNEQFF
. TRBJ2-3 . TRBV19 TGTGCCAGTAGTATAGACGTAGCGGAATACACAGATACGCAGTATTTT CASSIDVAEYTDTQYF
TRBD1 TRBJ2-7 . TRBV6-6 TGTGCCAGCAGTTTAACTTTCCAGGGGGCGTATTACGAGCAGTACTTC CASSLTFQGAYYEQYF
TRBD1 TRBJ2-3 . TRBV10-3 TGTGCCATCAGGGGTATACAGGGGGCTGACACAGATACGCAGTATTTT CAIRGIQGADTDTQYF
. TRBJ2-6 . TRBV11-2 TGTGCCAGCACCCGTTTGGGGGAGGTGGCTGGGGCCAACGTCCTGACTTTC CASTRLGEVAGANVLTF
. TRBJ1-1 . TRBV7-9 TGTTCCAGCAGGAGGATTGAATGGAACACTGAAGCTTTCTTT CSSRRIEWNTEAFF
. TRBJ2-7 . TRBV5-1 TGCGCCAGCAGCCCCACCGGGACACCGTCCTACGAGCAGTACTTC CASSPTGTPSYEQYF
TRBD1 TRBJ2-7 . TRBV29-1 TGCAGCGTTACAGGGGGCAGGACCTACGAGCAGTACTTC CSVTGGRTYEQYF
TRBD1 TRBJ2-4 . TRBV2 TGTGCCAGCAGGGAGACAGGGGCCCTTTATTGGTACTTC CASRETGALYWYF
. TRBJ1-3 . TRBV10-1 TGCGCCAGCAGCGAAACAGCTTCCTCTGGAAACACCATATATTTT CASSETASSGNTIYF
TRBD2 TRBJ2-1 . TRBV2 TGTGCCAGCGGCACTAGCGGGAGAAGGGGGTCCTACAATGAGCAGTTCTTC CASGTSGRRGSYNEQFF
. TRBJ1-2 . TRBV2 TGTGCCAGCAGTGATTATCAAACTAGAAATGGCTACACCTTC CASSDYQTRNGYTF
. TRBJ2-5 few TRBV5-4 TGTGCCAGCAGCTTGGACCCTAGTGGGGAGACCCAGTACTTC CASSLDPSGETQYF
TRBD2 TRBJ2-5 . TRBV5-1 TGCGCCAGCAGCTTGGGACTAGCGGACAGGCAAGAGACCCAGTACTTC CASSLGLADRQETQYF
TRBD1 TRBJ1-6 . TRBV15 TGTGCCACCAGCGAACCCGGGACAGCAAATTCACCCCTCCACTTT CATSEPGTANSPLHF
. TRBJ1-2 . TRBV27 TGTGCCAGCAGTCCCGGAGGAATAGATGGCTACACCTTC CASSPGGIDGYTF
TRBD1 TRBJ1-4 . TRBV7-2 TGTGCCAGCAGCCCCGACAGGGGATACGAAAAACTGTTTTTT CASSPDRGYEKLFF
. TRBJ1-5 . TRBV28 TGTGCCAGCAGTCCCCCACATCCTCAGCCCCAGCATTTT CASSPPHPQPQHF
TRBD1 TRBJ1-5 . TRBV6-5 TGTGCCAGCAGAACGGGACAGCGAATCAATCAGCCCCAGCATTTT CASRTGQRINQPQHF
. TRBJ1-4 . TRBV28 TGTGCCAGCACCCCGGTCACAACTAGTGAAAAACTGTTTTTT CASTPVTTSEKLFF
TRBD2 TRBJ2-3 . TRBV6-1 TGTGCCAGCGGACTAGCCCGGAGTTGGGATACGCAGTATTTT CASGLARSWDTQYF
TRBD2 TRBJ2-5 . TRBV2 TGTGCCAGCAGGCGGGGGGATCGGGGGACCCAGTACTTC CASRRGDRGTQYF
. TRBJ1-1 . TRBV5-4 TGTGCCAGCAGCTTGGCCCCCGGGCGGGAGGCTGAAGCTTTCTTT CASSLAPGREAEAFF
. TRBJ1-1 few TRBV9 TGTGCCAGCAGCGTAGGAACGGGAGGGGAGACTGAAGCTTTCTTT CASSVGTGGETEAFF
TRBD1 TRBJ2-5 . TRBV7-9 TGTGCCAGCAGCTATTCCGGGACAGGGGGCCGGGAGACCCAGTACTTC CASSYSGTGGRETQYF